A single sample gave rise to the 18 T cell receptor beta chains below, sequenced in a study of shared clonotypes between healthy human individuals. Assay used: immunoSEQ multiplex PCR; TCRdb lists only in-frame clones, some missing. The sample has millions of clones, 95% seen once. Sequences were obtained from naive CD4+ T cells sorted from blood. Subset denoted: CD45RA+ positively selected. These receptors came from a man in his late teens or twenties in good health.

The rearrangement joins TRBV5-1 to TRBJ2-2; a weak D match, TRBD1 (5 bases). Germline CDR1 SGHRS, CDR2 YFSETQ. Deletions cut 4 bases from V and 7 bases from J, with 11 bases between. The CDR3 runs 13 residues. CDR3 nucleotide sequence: TGCGCCAGCAGCGTGGGGCAGGGCGGGGAGCTGTTTTTT. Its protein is CASSVGQGGELFF.

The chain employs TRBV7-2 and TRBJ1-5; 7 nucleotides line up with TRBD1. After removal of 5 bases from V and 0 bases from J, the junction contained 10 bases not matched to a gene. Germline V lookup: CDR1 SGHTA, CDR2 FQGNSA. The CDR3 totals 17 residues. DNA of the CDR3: TGTGCCAGCAGCCGGACAGGCATTTACCTTAGCAATCAGCCCCAGCATTTT. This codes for CASSRTGIYLSNQPQHF. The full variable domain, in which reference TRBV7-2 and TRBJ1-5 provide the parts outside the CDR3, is GAGVSQSPSNKVTEKGKDVELRCDPISGHTALYWYRQSLGQGLEFLIYFQGNSAPDKSGLPSDRFSAERTGGSVSTLTIQRTQQEDSAVYLCASSRTGIYLSNQPQHFGDGTRLSIL.

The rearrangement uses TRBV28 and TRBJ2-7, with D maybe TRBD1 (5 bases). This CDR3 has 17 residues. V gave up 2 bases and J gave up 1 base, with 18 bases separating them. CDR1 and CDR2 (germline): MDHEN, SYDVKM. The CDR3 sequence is CASSLPSKGLVSYEQYF. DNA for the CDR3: TGTGCCAGCAGTTTACCTTCTAAGGGGCTAGTATCCTACGAGCAGTACTTC. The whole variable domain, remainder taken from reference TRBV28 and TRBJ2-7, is DVKVTQSSRYLVKRTGEKVFLECVQDMDHENMFWYRQDPGLGLRLIYFSYDVKMKEKGDIPEGYSVSREKKERFSLILESASTNQTSMYLCASSLPSKGLVSYEQYFGPGTRLTVT.

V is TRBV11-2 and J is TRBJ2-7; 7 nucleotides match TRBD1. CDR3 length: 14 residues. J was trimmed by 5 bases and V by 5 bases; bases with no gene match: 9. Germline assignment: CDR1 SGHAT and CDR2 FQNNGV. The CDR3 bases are TGTGCCAGCAGCCCGGGACAGAACACGCACGAGCAGTACTTC. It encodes CASSPGQNTHEQYF.

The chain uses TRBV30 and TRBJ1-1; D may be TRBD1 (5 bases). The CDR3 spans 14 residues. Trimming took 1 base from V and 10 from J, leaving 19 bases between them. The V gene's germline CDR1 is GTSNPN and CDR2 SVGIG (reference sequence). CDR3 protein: CAWSAGTLKYGAFF. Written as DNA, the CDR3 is TGTGCCTGGAGTGCCGGGACCCTGAAATATGGAGCTTTCTTT.

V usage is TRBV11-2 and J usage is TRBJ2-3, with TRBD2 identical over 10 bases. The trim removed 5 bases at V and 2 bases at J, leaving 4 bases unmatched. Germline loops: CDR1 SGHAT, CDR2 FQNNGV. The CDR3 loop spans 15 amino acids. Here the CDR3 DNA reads TGTGCCAGCAGCCCTAGCGGGAGAAACACAGATACGCAGTATTTT. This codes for CASSPSGRNTDTQYF.

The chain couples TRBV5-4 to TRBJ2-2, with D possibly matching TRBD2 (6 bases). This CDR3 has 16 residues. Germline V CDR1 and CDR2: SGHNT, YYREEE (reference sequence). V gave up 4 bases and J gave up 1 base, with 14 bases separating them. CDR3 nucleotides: TGTGCCAGCAGCCCCAGGGCGGGGATGAACACCGGGGAGCTGTTTTTT. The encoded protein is CASSPRAGMNTGELFF.

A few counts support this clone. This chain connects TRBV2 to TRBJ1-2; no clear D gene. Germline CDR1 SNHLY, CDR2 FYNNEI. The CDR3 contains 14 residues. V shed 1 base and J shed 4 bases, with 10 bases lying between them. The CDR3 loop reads CASSEVWTAYGYTF. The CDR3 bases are TGTGCCAGCAGTGAAGTGTGGACGGCCTATGGCTACACCTTC.

The CDR3 reads CASSLGLESSPLHF. The CDR3 nucleotides read TGTGCCAGCAGCTTAGGACTGGAGTCTTCACCCCTCCACTTT. The chain employs TRBV11-2 and TRBJ1-6; no clear D. This CDR3 is built from 14 residues. CDR1 is SGHAT, CDR2 FQNNGV, per germline. V lost 1 base, J lost 9 bases, and 10 bases lay in between.

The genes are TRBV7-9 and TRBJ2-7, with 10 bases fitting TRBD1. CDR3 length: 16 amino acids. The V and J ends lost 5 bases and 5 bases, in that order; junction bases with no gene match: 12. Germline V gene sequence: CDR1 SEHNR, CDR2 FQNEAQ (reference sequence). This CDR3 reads CASSPQPGTGVHEQYF. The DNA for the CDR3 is TGTGCCAGCAGCCCCCAACCAGGGACAGGGGTTCACGAGCAGTACTTC.

CDR3 nucleotides: TGTGCCTGGAGCGCCGACAGGGGCGGAGAAGCTTTCTTT. Translation gives CAWSADRGGEAFF. This chain joins TRBV30 and TRBJ1-1; 8 positions match TRBD1. The CDR3 totals 13 residues. Germline V gene data show CDR1 as GTSNPN and CDR2 as SVGIG (reference sequence). The ends lost 3 bases at V and 8 bases at J; junction bases unmatched: 8.

The CDR3 DNA is TGTGCCTGGAACGGGCGGGGCTCCTACAATGAGCAGTTCTTC. This translates into CAWNGRGSYNEQFF. The chain carries TRBV30 and TRBJ2-1; possibly TRBD2 for D (6 bases). CDR3 length: 14 amino acids. The germline V gene has CDR1 GTSNPN and CDR2 SVGIG (reference sequence). V lost 4 bases and J lost 0, with 10 bases in between.

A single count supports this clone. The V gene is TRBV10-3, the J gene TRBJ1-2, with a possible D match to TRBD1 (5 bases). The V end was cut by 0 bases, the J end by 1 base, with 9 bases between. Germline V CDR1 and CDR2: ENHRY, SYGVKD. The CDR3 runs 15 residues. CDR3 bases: TGTGCCATCAGTGAGTCACTGCAGGGTAACTATGGCTACACCTTC. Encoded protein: CAISESLQGNYGYTF.

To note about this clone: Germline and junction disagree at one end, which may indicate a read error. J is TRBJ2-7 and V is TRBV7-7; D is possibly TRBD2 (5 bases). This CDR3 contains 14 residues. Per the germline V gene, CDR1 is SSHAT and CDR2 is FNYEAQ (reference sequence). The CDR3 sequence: CASSPREDGYEQYF. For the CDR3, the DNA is TGTGCTAGCAGCCCCCGGGAAGACGGGTACGAGCAGTACTTC. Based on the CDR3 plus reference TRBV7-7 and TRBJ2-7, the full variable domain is GAGVSQSPRYKVTKRGQDVTLRCDPISSHATLYWYQQALGQGPEFLTYFNYEAQPDKSGLPSDRFSAERPEGSISTLTIQRTEQRDSAMYRCASSPREDGYEQYFGPGTRLTVT.

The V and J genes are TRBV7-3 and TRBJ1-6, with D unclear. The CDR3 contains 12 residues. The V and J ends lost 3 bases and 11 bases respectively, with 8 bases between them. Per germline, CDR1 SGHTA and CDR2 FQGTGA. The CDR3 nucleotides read TGTGCCAGCAGCTTCGGCGGGCCACCCCTCCACTTT. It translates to CASSFGGPPLHF.

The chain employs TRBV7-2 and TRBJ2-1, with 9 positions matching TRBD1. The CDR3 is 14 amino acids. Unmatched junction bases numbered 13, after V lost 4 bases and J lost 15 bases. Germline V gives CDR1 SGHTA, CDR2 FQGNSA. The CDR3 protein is CASSSNPGTGIGFF. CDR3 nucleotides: TGTGCCAGCAGCTCTAATCCGGGGACAGGGATCGGGTTCTTC.

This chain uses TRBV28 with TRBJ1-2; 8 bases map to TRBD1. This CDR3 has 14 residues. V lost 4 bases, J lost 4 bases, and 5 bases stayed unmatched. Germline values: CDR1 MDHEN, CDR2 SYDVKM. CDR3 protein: CASSSLRGLYGYTF. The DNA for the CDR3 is TGTGCCAGCAGTTCCCTCAGGGGGCTCTATGGCTACACCTTC.

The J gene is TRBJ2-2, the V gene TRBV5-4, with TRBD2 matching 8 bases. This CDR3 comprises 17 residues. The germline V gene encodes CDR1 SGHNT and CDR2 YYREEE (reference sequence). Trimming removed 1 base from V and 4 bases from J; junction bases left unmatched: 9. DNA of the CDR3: TGTGCCAGCAGCTTGTTTTCGGGACTAGTGGGCACCGGGGAGCTGTTTTTT. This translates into CASSLFSGLVGTGELFF.